This T cell receptor beta chain comes out of a study of regulatory T cells in long-lasting Graves disease. Study information: More than 5 years of antithyroid drugs with positive TSH receptor antibodies defined persistent Graves' disease. General study findings and limits: Persistent patients shared more public clonotypes (about 2,700) than newly diagnosed patients (about 940).

Germline V gene data show CDR1 as MNHEY and CDR2 as SVGAGI. The CDR3 contains 20 residues. V was clipped by 0 bases and J by 4 bases; unmatched bases: 18. As to this clonotype: Its antigen is still unknown. The conserved closing phenylalanine or tryptophan is absent in this CDR3, likely reflecting a read error.

Both iRepertoire HTBI primers and Arm-PCR of CDR3 regions were used to build the TCR beta libraries. TCRdb re-derived calls from the multiplex PCR reads in MiXCR, one entry per CDR3 protein. The sample lists roughly 400,000 distinct CDR3 sequences; approximately 22% were seen once. Sample time point: persistent/refractory GD, antithyroid drugs over 5 years with positive TRAb. Scientists built the TCR library using RNA that was extracted from PBMCs. The diagnosis of Graves' disease used American Thyroid Association guidelines. This sample comprised peripheral blood mononuclear cells (PBMCs), obtained when the disease was refractory, from a patient treated with antithyroid drugs. The clonotype originates from a female donor with Graves disease. J is TRBJ2-5 and V is TRBV6-5; 9 nucleotides align to TRBD2. CDR3 DNA sequence: TGTGCCAGCAGTTACTCGGGACACAGGGGCGTTAGCGGGAGAGGAGAGACCCAGTACTAC. Encoded protein: CASSYSGHRGVSGRGETQYY.